These T cell receptor beta chains were read from a single sample in a study of OX40 agonist ivuxolimab in advanced cancers. The data were produced by immunoSEQ multiplex PCR, yet TCRdb's version contains in-frame clones alone and is incomplete. Among about 80,000 clones listed, around 87% were seen once. Sequencing was performed on CD4+ or CD8+ T cells sorted from blood, taken in a trial of the OX40 agonist ivuxolimab. These receptors were collected from an adult with an advanced solid tumor such as melanoma, head and neck, liver or kidney cancer. The CDR3 runs from the conserved cysteine through the conserved F or W. The D gene is left open where the match is weak. Not all rows give a size; the values are once, few, many and, for expanded clones, a class.

d_gene,v_gene,len,j_gene,abundance,CDR3nt,CDR3aa
-,TRBV4-1,13,TRBJ1-1,few,TGCGCCAGCAGCCAAGACAGTCGCCGACGAGCTTTCTTT,CASSQDSRRRAFF
-,TRBV7-2,16,TRBJ1-2,-,TGTGCCAGCAGCTTAGACGGGACGCCATTGGACTATGGCTACACCTTC,CASSLDGTPLDYGYTF
TRBD2,TRBV19,15,TRBJ2-7,-,TGTGCCAGTAGCTACGGACTAGCGGGGACCTACGAGCAGTACTTC,CASSYGLAGTYEQYF
-,TRBV20-1,11,TRBJ2-5,-,TGCAGTGCTAGAGTCGGGCAGACCCAGTACTTC,CSARVGQTQYF
TRBD2,TRBV5-1,16,TRBJ2-1,-,TGCGCCAGCAGCCATGTAGCGGGAGGGCCCTACAATGAGCAGTTCTTC,CASSHVAGGPYNEQFF
TRBD1,TRBV11-2,17,TRBJ1-2,-,TGTGCCAGCAGCCCAGGACAGGGGGCGGTGGTAGCCTATGGCTACACCTTC,CASSPGQGAVVAYGYTF
-,TRBV10-3,15,TRBJ2-6,once,TGTGCCATCAGTTTTAGGGGGGCTGGGGCCAACGTCCTGACTTTC,CAISFRGAGANVLTF
-,TRBV5-5,15,TRBJ2-6,-,TGTGCCAGCACCCGCGGAGCCTCTGGGGCCAACGTCCTGACTTTC,CASTRGASGANVLTF
-,TRBV5-1,13,TRBJ2-4,-,TGCGCCAGCAGCCAGCCAGCCAAAAACATTCAGTACTTC,CASSQPAKNIQYF
TRBD2,TRBV6-1,16,TRBJ2-1,-,TGTGCCAGCAGTGATGGACTAGCCCACTTCTCCAATGAGCAGTTCTTC,CASSDGLAHFSNEQFF
-,TRBV7-9,14,TRBJ1-1,-,TGTGCCAGCAGCACGCCGGGGGTGAACACTGAAGCTTTCTTT,CASSTPGVNTEAFF
-,TRBV5-1,13,TRBJ2-5,-,TGCGCCGGCAGCACACAGGGCGGCGAGACCCAGTACTTC,CAGSTQGGETQYF
-,TRBV5-1,15,TRBJ2-6,-,TGCGCCAGCAGCTGGGGCCACGCAGGGGCCAACGTCCTGACTTTC,CASSWGHAGANVLTF
TRBD2,TRBV7-9,17,TRBJ2-5,-,TGTGCCAGCAGCTTCACCGGGACTAGCGGGAGGGGGGAGACCCAGTACTTC,CASSFTGTSGRGETQYF
TRBD1,TRBV28,15,TRBJ1-2,-,TGTGCCAGCAGTACCTCTACAGGGGTCAACTATGGCTACACCTTC,CASSTSTGVNYGYTF
TRBD1,TRBV4-3,18,TRBJ1-3,-,TGCGCCAGCAGCCAAGCTCACTTTGGAGGGGGCGCCGAAAACACCATATATTTT,CASSQAHFGGGAENTIYF